A single sample is the source of the 22 T cell receptor beta chains below, sequenced in a study of vaccination effects on CD4 cells after COVID-19. No cognate antigen is known for these TCRs. Sequencing was preceded by expansion of antigen-specific CD4+ T cells with viral peptide pools in the ViraFEST assay. Scientists isolated CD4+ T cells after an approximately 10-day culture period ended. Nucleocapsid antibody tests were negative, and the vaccine recipients had no prior SARS-CoV-2 infection. This table comes from immunoSEQ multiplex PCR, and its TCRdb copy is limited to in-frame clones, with some not included. Here the sample spans 71,000 or so clones, around 76% being singletons. This specimen consisted of CD4+ T cells from PBMCs cultured with HCoV-OC43 spike peptides, obtained before COVID-19 vaccination. Subset of the sample: HCoV-OC43 spike overlapping peptide pool stimulation. All receptors derive from a human donor who received a COVID-19 vaccine.

The chain uses TRBV4-1 and TRBJ2-1, with a tentative D call TRBD2 (5 bases). The CDR3 length is 13 residues. CDR1 is MGHRA, CDR2 YSYEKL, per germline. Trimming took 0 bases from V and 13 from J, leaving 13 bases between them. The CDR3 protein is CASSQEKSGLQFF. The CDR3 nucleotides read TGCGCCAGCAGCCAAGAGAAATCAGGACTCCAGTTCTTC.

This chain uses TRBV4-3 with TRBJ1-1; TRBD1 aligns across 8 bases. With V trimmed by 0 bases and J by 4 bases, 4 bases remained unmatched. The CDR3 runs to 15 residues. CDR1 and CDR2 (germline): LGHNA, YSLEER. This chain's CDR3 is CASSQDVQGGTEAFF. In DNA form, the CDR3 reads TGCGCCAGCAGCCAAGATGTACAGGGGGGCACTGAAGCTTTCTTT.

In DNA form, the CDR3 reads TGTGCCAGCAGTGAAAAAAAAGGGACTGGTTCTCAGTACTTC. Translating it yields CASSEKKGTGSQYF. This chain connects TRBV6-1 to TRBJ2-4, with D possibly TRBD2 on 6 matching bases. V lost 2 bases and J lost 12, with 17 bases in between. The CDR3 totals 14 residues. Germline V gene lookup returns CDR1 MNHNS and CDR2 SASEGT.

DNA for the CDR3: TGTGCCAGCAGTGAATACGGGGGAAATACGCAGTATTTT. This gives the protein CASSEYGGNTQYF. The rearrangement joins TRBV25-1 to TRBJ2-3; D might be TRBD2 (6 bases). The V end was cut by 0 bases, the J end by 7 bases, with 8 bases between. There are 13 residues in the CDR3. The germline CDR1 and CDR2 sequences are MGHDK and SYGVNS.

The chain employs TRBV7-2 and TRBJ1-4; TRBD1 matches 7 bases. CDR1 is SGHTA, CDR2 FQGNSA, per germline. The V segment lost 2 bases and the J segment 7 bases; nucleotides outside the gene matches: 7. The CDR3 is 15 amino acids. The CDR3 DNA reads TGTGCCAGCAGCTTATGGGGACAGAGGACTGAAAAACTGTTTTTT. Its translation is CASSLWGQRTEKLFF.

The rearrangement links TRBV5-5 to TRBJ2-1; 7 nucleotides agree with TRBD1. V shed 3 bases, J shed 6 bases, and the junction held 12 bases outside the gene matches. CDR1 is SGHKS and CDR2 is YYEKEE in the germline V gene (reference sequence). CDR3 length equals 16 residues. The CDR3 protein is CASSSRSGTAINEQFF. The CDR3 DNA follows: TGTGCCAGCAGCTCGCGATCCGGGACAGCGATCAATGAGCAGTTCTTC.

The gene calls are TRBV20-1 and TRBJ2-1, with D possibly being TRBD1 or TRBD2 (5 bases each). CDR1 is DFQATT, CDR2 SNEGSKA, per germline (reference sequence). Trimming stripped 3 bases from V and 9 bases from J, with 9 bases between. The CDR3 has 11 residues. The CDR3 region has the DNA TGCAGTGCTAGGGGGGACGGTGAGCAGTTCTTC. It codes for CSARGDGEQFF.

The V gene is TRBV4-3, the J gene TRBJ1-2; D call uncertain. This CDR3 has 13 amino acids. Germline V gene lookup returns CDR1 LGHNA and CDR2 YSLEER. Trimming took off 2 bases at V and 4 bases at J, with 8 bases between the two ends. The CDR3 coding sequence is TGCGCCAGCAGCCAATGGACGGGCTATGGCTACACCTTC. Encoded protein: CASSQWTGYGYTF.

CDR3 sequence: CASSLVGVGNQPQHF. In DNA form, the CDR3 reads TGTGCCAGCAGCTTAGTGGGGGTAGGCAATCAGCCCCAGCATTTT. This sequence joins TRBV7-2 and TRBJ1-5, with D perhaps matching TRBD1 (5 bases). In germline, CDR1 is SGHTA, CDR2 FQGNSA. This CDR3 has 15 amino acids. The germline V and J ends were trimmed by 1 base and 2 bases, with 9 bases remaining between them.

The J gene is TRBJ1-3, the V gene TRBV7-2, with 10 bases identical to TRBD1. The germline V gene has CDR1 SGHTA and CDR2 FQGNSA. The ends lost 5 bases at V and 0 bases at J; junction bases unmatched: 7. This CDR3 region has 17 residues. The CDR3 DNA reads TGTGCCAGCAGCCCCGGGACAGGGGCCCGCTCTGGAAACACCATATATTTT. Amino acids: CASSPGTGARSGNTIYF.

The rearrangement joins TRBV5-5 to TRBJ1-2, with a tentative D call TRBD1 (5 bases). The CDR3 has 14 amino acids. Trimming cost V 0 bases and J 3 bases, with 9 bases left between them. CDR1 is SGHKS, CDR2 YYEKEE, per germline (reference sequence). The CDR3 sequence: CASSLGGVDYGYTF. CDR3 bases: TGTGCCAGCAGCTTGGGGGGCGTCGACTATGGCTACACCTTC. The entire variable domain, with the rest obtained from reference TRBV5-5 and TRBJ1-2, is as follows: DAGVTQSPTHLIKTRGQQVTLRCSPISGHKSVSWYQQVLGQGPQFIFQYYEKEERGRGNFPDRFSARQFPNYSSELNVNALLLGDSALYLCASSLGGVDYGYTFGSGTRLTVV.

This chain connects TRBV2 to TRBJ1-1; D perhaps matches TRBD1 (5 bases). Germline V gene sequence: CDR1 SNHLY, CDR2 FYNNEI. The CDR3 extends over 14 amino acids. V was cut by 6 bases and J by 6 bases, with 17 bases left in between. The chain's CDR3 is CASRPWDQTPEAFF. The DNA for the CDR3 is TGTGCCAGCAGACCATGGGACCAGACCCCTGAAGCTTTCTTT.

Only one count was recorded for this clone. This chain uses TRBV4-2 with TRBJ1-5, with D possibly TRBD1 on 6 matching bases. The CDR3 spans 16 residues. The V gene's germline CDR1 is LGHNA and CDR2 YNFKEQ. V was clipped by 1 base and J by 6 bases, with 16 bases between them. The DNA of the CDR3 is TGTGCCAGCAGCCAAGGAGGAATAGGGGGGGGTCAGCCCCAGCATTTT. The encoded protein is CASSQGGIGGGQPQHF.

The chain couples TRBV21-1 to TRBJ2-3. TRBV21-1 is designated a pseudogene. The CDR3 is 17 residues long. The CDR3 nucleotides are TGTGCCAGCAGCAAAGACGATTTTCTCAATAGCACAGATACGCAGTATTTT. Its protein product is CASSKDDFLNSTDTQYF.

The chain carries TRBV23-1 and TRBJ2-7; D uncertain. TRBV23-1 is an ORF for which the function is uncertain. The CDR3 totals 13 residues. V lost 3 bases to trimming and J lost 3 bases, with 9 bases between them. CDR3 bases: TGCGCCAGCAGTCATGGACCGAGCTACGAGCAGTACGTC. Translated: CASSHGPSYEQYV.

On this clone: One end of the junction does not line up with germline, which may come from a read error. In DNA, the CDR3 is TGTGCCAGCTCACAAGGAGGTTTGAGAAGAGAGGCCCAGTACTTC. Its protein product is CASSQGGLRREAQYF. The V and J genes are TRBV18 and TRBJ2-5, with a tentative D call TRBD2 (5 bases). CDR1 is KGHSH, CDR2 LQKENI, per germline. This CDR3 comprises 15 residues.

J is TRBJ2-3 and V is TRBV24-1; D gene unclear. This CDR3 has 13 amino acids. Between the trimmed V and J ends, which lost 4 bases and 0 bases, there was a span of 4 bases. CDR1 and CDR2 (germline): KGHDR, SFDVKD. The DNA of the CDR3 is TGTGCCACCAGTGAGGCTAGCACAGATACGCAGTATTTT. Amino acids: CATSEASTDTQYF.

This clone was seen a handful of times. The gene calls are TRBV6-5 and TRBJ1-6; TRBD1 aligns across 9 bases. The germline CDR1 and CDR2 sequences are MNHEY and SVGAGI. The length of the CDR3 is 15 residues. Trimming took 9 bases from V and 13 from J; bases not matched to a gene: 16. CDR3 DNA: TGTGCCAGTACGACAGGGGGATACAGTACTATCCCCCTCCACTTT. It yields the protein CASTTGGYSTIPLHF.

The J gene is TRBJ2-2, the V gene TRBV3-1 (or the pseudogene TRBV3-2), with no clear D. The CDR3 is made up of 12 amino acids. CDR1 and CDR2 from the germline V gene are LGHDT and YNNKEL (reference sequence). Deletions cut 5 bases from V and 2 bases from J, with 3 bases between. CDR3 sequence reads: CASSSNTGELFF. The DNA for the CDR3 is TGTGCCAGCAGCTCAAACACCGGGGAGCTGTTTTTT.

The chain couples TRBV28 to TRBJ2-4, with 11 bases identical to TRBD1. There are 15 residues in the CDR3. V lost 6 bases, J lost 6 bases, and 7 bases stayed unmatched. Germline CDR1 is MDHEN and CDR2 is SYDVKM. The CDR3 sequence: CASSLAGTGGNIQYF. The DNA of the CDR3 is TGTGCCAGCAGCCTAGCCGGGACAGGGGGAAACATTCAGTACTTC.

The chain combines TRBV7-2 with TRBJ1-5; no firm D call. This CDR3 spans 12 amino acids. Trimming shortened V by 5 bases and J by 3 bases, and 5 bases separated the two germline ends. CDR1 and CDR2 from the germline V gene are SGHTA and FQGNSA. The DNA for the CDR3 is TGTGCCAGCAGCCTTTTCAATCAGCCCCAGCATTTT. This encodes CASSLFNQPQHF.

The gene calls are TRBV7-2 and TRBJ1-1, with 7 nucleotides matching TRBD1. CDR1 and CDR2 (germline): SGHTA, FQGNSA. This CDR3 spans 15 amino acids. The V and J ends lost 0 bases and 4 bases, in that order; junction bases with no gene match: 5. CDR3 sequence: CASSLAPGGRTEAFF. In DNA, the CDR3 is TGTGCCAGCAGCTTAGCGCCAGGGGGTCGCACTGAAGCTTTCTTT.